Listed below are T cell receptor beta chains from one sample, sequenced in a study of a mutant IDH1 vaccine in newly diagnosed glioma. Assay used: immunoSEQ multiplex PCR; TCRdb lists only in-frame clones, some missing. The repertoire includes tens of thousands of clones, roughly 80% of them detected once, and about a fifth sits in the top ten. The source material was PBMCs, sampled from a glioma patient treated with radiotherapy, temozolomide or both. Source of these receptors: a man aged 18 to 30 with glioma. The CDR3 runs from the conserved cysteine through the conserved F or W. A D gene is named only where the DNA matches it firmly. Clone sizes are given selectively: once, few, many, or a class where the clone is expanded.

TRBV7-2	-	-	TRBJ1-1	TGTGCCACCCATAAAGGGACTGAAGCTTTCTTT	CATHKGTEAFF
TRBV6-1	-	-	TRBJ2-5	TGTGCCAGCAGTACGGACTCTAGGCGGGGAGAGACCCAGTACTTC	CASSTDSRRGETQYF
TRBV5-1	-	-	TRBJ1-1	TGCGCCAGCAGACTGGGACAAACTGAAGCTTTCTTT	CASRLGQTEAFF
TRBV7-8	-	TRBD1	TRBJ2-2	TGTGCCAGCAGCTACCCTGGACAGGTTAACACCGGGGAGCTGTTTTTT	CASSYPGQVNTGELFF
TRBV6-5	-	-	TRBJ2-7	TGTGCCAGCAGTTCCTTCATCGGACTATCCTACGAGCAGTACTTC	CASSSFIGLSYEQYF
TRBV5-4	-	-	TRBJ2-1	TGTGCCAGCAGCTTGGTTAGGGGGGTAGGTCAGAATGAGCAGTTCTTC	CASSLVRGVGQNEQFF
TRBV7-6	-	-	TRBJ1-3	TGTGCCAGCAGCTCTCGGACATTAAGCTCTGGAAACACCATATATTTT	CASSSRTLSSGNTIYF
TRBV9	-	TRBD1	TRBJ1-2	TGTGCCAGCAGCGTAGTGGACAGGGGGGATGGCTACACCTTC	CASSVVDRGDGYTF
TRBV7-9	-	-	TRBJ2-7	TGTGCCAGCACCCTAGAAGGTGACCGTCGACGAGGGAGCTACGAGCAGTACTTC	CASTLEGDRRRGSYEQYF
TRBV2	-	TRBD1	TRBJ1-4	TGTGCCAGCAGTAGTTACAGGGGGCATAATGAAAAACTGTTTTTT	CASSSYRGHNEKLFF
TRBV18	-	-	TRBJ1-1	TGTGCCAGCTCACCACAGGGTAGGGGTAGGACTGAAGCTTTCTTT	CASSPQGRGRTEAFF
TRBV6-5	-	-	TRBJ1-2	TGTGCCAGCAGTTTGGGGGGGCTTGGTTATGGCTACACCTTC	CASSLGGLGYGYTF
TRBV5-4	-	-	TRBJ2-7	TGTGCCAGCAGCTTGGCCCCGGGGTCGTCCTACGAGCAGTACTTC	CASSLAPGSSYEQYF
TRBV13	-	TRBD1	TRBJ2-1	TGTGCCAGCAGCTTTTTTGGACAGGGGGTCTACAATGAGCAGTTCTTC	CASSFFGQGVYNEQFF
TRBV7-2	-	TRBD1	TRBJ2-7	TGTGCCAGCAGCTTACGACAGGGGGGTTCCTACGAGCAGTACTTC	CASSLRQGGSYEQYF
TRBV29-1	-	-	TRBJ1-1	TGCAGCGTTAGTTGGATAGACACTGAAGCTTTCTTT	CSVSWIDTEAFF
TRBV7-9	once	-	TRBJ2-5	TGTGCCAGCAGCGATGGACGGGGACAAGAGACCCAGTACTTC	CASSDGRGQETQYF
TRBV5-1	-	-	TRBJ2-3	TGCGCCAGCAGCGTCAGACAGGGCACAGATACGCAGTATTTT	CASSVRQGTDTQYF
TRBV5-1	-	TRBD2	TRBJ2-1	TGCGCCAGCAGCCTCACCGGGACTAGCTTTATCCATGAGCAGTTCTTC	CASSLTGTSFIHEQFF
TRBV30	-	-	TRBJ2-2	TGTGCCTGGAGAATGACGGTGAACACCGGGGAGCTGTTTTTT	CAWRMTVNTGELFF
TRBV29-1	-	-	TRBJ1-2	TGCAGCGTTGAAGATCACCGGGGGGGGTATGGCTACACCTTC	CSVEDHRGGYGYTF
TRBV5-6	once	-	TRBJ1-5	TGTGCCAGCAGCTTGGGATGGCAGAGGAGCAATCAGCCCCAGCATTTT	CASSLGWQRSNQPQHF
TRBV7-2	-	-	TRBJ2-3	TGTGCCAGCAGCTTTGAAAGGAATCCAGATACGCAGTATTTT	CASSFERNPDTQYF
TRBV30	-	-	TRBJ2-1	TGTGCCTGGAGTGTGGCTGGGGGGCCCTACAATGAGCAGTTCTTC	CAWSVAGGPYNEQFF
TRBV19	-	-	TRBJ2-7	TGTGCCAGTAGTATAAGTTCCAACTACGAGCAGTACTTC	CASSISSNYEQYF
TRBV7-6	few	TRBD1	TRBJ1-5	TGTGCCAGCAGCCTAGGACAGGGGGCATGGGGCAATCAGCCCCAGCATTTT	CASSLGQGAWGNQPQHF
TRBV25-1	-	-	TRBJ1-4	TGTGCCAGCAGTGAATACGGGGGGGAGTTGACTAATGAAAAACTGTTTTTT	CASSEYGGELTNEKLFF
TRBV19	-	-	TRBJ1-1	TGTGCCAGTAGTATAGGAGACAACACTGAAGCTTTCTTT	CASSIGDNTEAFF
TRBV4-3	-	-	TRBJ2-3	TGCGCCAGCAGCCCCGGAGGGGCAGGGGATACGCAGTATTTT	CASSPGGAGDTQYF
TRBV13	-	TRBD2	TRBJ2-2	TGTGCCAGCAGCTATGTAGGACTAGCGGGAGGAGCGAACACCGGGGAGCTGTTTTTT	CASSYVGLAGGANTGELFF
TRBV18	-	TRBD1	TRBJ1-5	TGTGCCAGCTCACCACAGGGGGCAGGGTCTTGGCCCCAGCATTTT	CASSPQGAGSWPQHF
TRBV29-1	-	-	TRBJ1-1	TGCAGCGTCGGTAGGACAGTGAACACTGAAGCTTTCTTT	CSVGRTVNTEAFF
TRBV5-1	-	-	TRBJ1-5	TGCGCCAGCAGCTTGGCCCTCAATCAGCCCCAGCATTTT	CASSLALNQPQHF
TRBV7-9	-	TRBD1	TRBJ1-1	TGTGCCAGCAGTCGACAGGGATCCCCTGAAGCTTTCTTT	CASSRQGSPEAFF
TRBV5-1	-	-	TRBJ1-4	TGCGCCAGCAGCCTGTGGGGGGGCAAGAAGGTTGGGGAAAAACTGTTTTTT	CASSLWGGKKVGEKLFF
TRBV25-1	-	-	TRBJ1-2	TGTGCCAGCAGTGACCTCGGGGCAGGGAGTCCTGGCTACACCTTC	CASSDLGAGSPGYTF
TRBV5-4	-	-	TRBJ1-2	TGTGCCAGCAGCTTGGAAGAGTACTATGGCTACACCTTC	CASSLEEYYGYTF
TRBV18	-	TRBD1	TRBJ1-1	TGTGCCAGCTCACCAACGGGACAGGTTTCCACTGAAGCTTTCTTT	CASSPTGQVSTEAFF
TRBV27	-	-	TRBJ2-5	TGTGCCAGCAGTTCCAGACTAGGCCAAGAGACCCAGTACTTC	CASSSRLGQETQYF
TRBV2	-	-	TRBJ2-7	TGTGCCAGTGGGCTATGGGACTCCCCCTACGAGCAGTACTTC	CASGLWDSPYEQYF
TRBV19	-	TRBD1	TRBJ1-6	TGTGCCAGTAGACTGACAGGGAGAGACTCACCCCTCCACTTT	CASRLTGRDSPLHF
TRBV29-1	few	-	TRBJ2-7	TGCAGCGTTTGCCTCCACAACAACGAGCAGTACTTC	CSVCLHNNEQYF
TRBV27	-	-	TRBJ2-7	TGTGCCAGCAGTTTAGACCGGGACTTGGGGTACGAGCAGTACTTC	CASSLDRDLGYEQYF
TRBV6-5	-	-	TRBJ2-1	TGTGCCAGCAGTTACTCGGACCGCTCCTACAATGAGCAGTTCTTC	CASSYSDRSYNEQFF
TRBV7-2	-	-	TRBJ1-1	TGTGCCAGCAGCTGGGGCTCGTATACGAACACTGAAGCTTTCTTT	CASSWGSYTNTEAFF
TRBV7-9	-	TRBD1	TRBJ1-2	TGTGCCAGCAGCTCACCGGACAGGCCAAACTATGGCTACACCTTC	CASSSPDRPNYGYTF
TRBV5-4	-	TRBD1	TRBJ1-1	TGTGCCAGCAGGCGGGACAGGGAATTGGCTGAAGCTTTCTTT	CASRRDRELAEAFF